This TCR beta chain is from a study of blood T cell repertoires in COVID-19. Turning to the study itself: From the United States, Italy and Spain came samples of acute and convalescent COVID-19. The analysed material was cDNA or gDNA that came from T cells, B-cell-depleted T cells, or PBMCs.

In the original analysis: Amplifying reference gene primers gave estimates of nucleated cell counts. Clones were read by immunoSEQ multiplex PCR, and TCRdb kept only the in-frame ones, dropping some. V and J calls and clone size are those listed in that table; D and trimming were worked out from the DNA. The sample holds some 190,000 clones; 70% to 90% are singletons and the top ten take more than 2.5%. Trimming took 0 bases from V and 2 from J; bases not matched to a gene: 11. The CDR3 has 18 amino acids. Germline lookup yields CDR1 LGHDT and CDR2 YNNKEL (reference sequence). The source of this sequence is a man in his sixties with acute or convalescent COVID-19. This sequence joins TRBV3-1 (or the pseudogene TRBV3-2) and TRBJ2-3, with 7 bases identical to TRBD1. The specimen was peripheral blood. The CDR3 loop is CASSQDIRRQGSTDTQYF. As DNA, the CDR3 is TGTGCCAGCAGCCAAGATATAAGGAGACAGGGATCCACAGATACGCAGTATTTT.